This T cell receptor (beta chain) was captured in a study of cytomegalovirus exposure and HLA in healthy donors. The CDR3 sequence is 16 residues long. V lost 6 bases and J lost 7; bases outside the gene matches: 11. Germline CDR1 reads SGHVS; CDR2 reads FQNEAQ. PCR employed 60 Vbeta and 13 Jbeta primers. Produced via immunoSEQ multiplex PCR; TCRdb's table is partial and in-frame only. The sample holds 190,000 or so clones. With regard to this clone: Its antigen is not identified.

Study-wide points: As a later analysis showed, several of the most significant clusters appeared to be linked to common viral pathogens. As a later analysis revealed, most CMV-associated TCR beta chains appeared HLA-restricted. TRBV6-2, TRBV6-3 and some other V segments were excluded as indistinguishable.

The sequence derives from a boy aged 10-17 years in good health and CMV-seronegative. The rearrangement joins TRBV7-8 to TRBJ2-7, with 14 bases fitting TRBD2. Specimen: PBMCs. The CDR3 protein is CASRKSQGLAGVEQYF. For the CDR3, the DNA is TGTGCCAGCAGGAAGTCCCAGGGACTAGCGGGGGTGGAGCAGTACTTC.